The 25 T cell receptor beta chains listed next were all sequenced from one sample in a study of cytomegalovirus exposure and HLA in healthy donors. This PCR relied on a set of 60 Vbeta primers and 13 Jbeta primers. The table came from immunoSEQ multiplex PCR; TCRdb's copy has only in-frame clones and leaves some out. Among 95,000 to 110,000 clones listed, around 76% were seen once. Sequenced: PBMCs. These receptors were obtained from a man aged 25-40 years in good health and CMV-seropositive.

CDR3 region: CASNKNGDRVTNQPQHF. The DNA of the CDR3 is TGTGCCAGCAATAAAAACGGGGACAGGGTTACCAATCAGCCCCAGCATTTT. The chain links TRBV11-3 to TRBJ1-5; 9 bases are a match to TRBD1. The V segment lost 7 bases and the J segment 3 bases; nucleotides outside the gene matches: 13. The germline CDR1 and CDR2 sequences are SGHNT and YENEEA. The CDR3 is 17 amino acids.

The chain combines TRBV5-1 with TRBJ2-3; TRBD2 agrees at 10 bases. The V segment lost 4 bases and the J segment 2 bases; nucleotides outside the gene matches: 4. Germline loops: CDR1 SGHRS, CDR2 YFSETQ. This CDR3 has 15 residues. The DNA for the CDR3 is TGCGCCAGCAGCCTGGGACTAGCGCCCACAGATACGCAGTATTTT. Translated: CASSLGLAPTDTQYF.

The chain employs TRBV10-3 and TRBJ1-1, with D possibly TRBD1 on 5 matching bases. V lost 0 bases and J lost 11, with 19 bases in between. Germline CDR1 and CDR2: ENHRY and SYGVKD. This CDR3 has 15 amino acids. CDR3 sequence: CAISESALGALGAFF. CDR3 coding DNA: TGTGCCATCAGTGAGTCGGCCCTAGGGGCATTAGGGGCTTTCTTT.

CDR3 residues: CASRDGRGRKNSPLHF. The CDR3 nucleotides are TGTGCCAGCAGGGACGGCAGGGGGCGGAAGAATTCACCCCTCCACTTT. J is TRBJ1-6 and V is TRBV2; 8 bases match TRBD1. Germline lookup yields CDR1 SNHLY and CDR2 FYNNEI. The V and J ends lost 6 bases and 7 bases, in that order; junction bases with no gene match: 11. There are 16 residues in the CDR3. The full variable domain, in which reference TRBV2 and TRBJ1-6 provide the parts outside the CDR3, is EPEVTQTPSHQVTQMGQEVILRCVPISNHLYFYWYRQILGQKVEFLVSFYNNEISEKSEIFDDQFSVERPDGSNFTLKIRSTKLEDSAMYFCASRDGRGRKNSPLHFGNGTRLTVT.

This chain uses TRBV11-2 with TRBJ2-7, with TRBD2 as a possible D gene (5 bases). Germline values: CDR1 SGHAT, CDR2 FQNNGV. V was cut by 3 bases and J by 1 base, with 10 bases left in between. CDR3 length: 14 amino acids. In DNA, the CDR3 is TGTGCCAGCAGCTTTAGCGTACCTTCCTACGAGCAGTACTTC. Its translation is CASSFSVPSYEQYF.

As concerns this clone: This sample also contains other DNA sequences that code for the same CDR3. As DNA, the CDR3 is TGTGCCAGCGGTGCAGGGAGGGACATTCAGTACTTC. This translates into CASGAGRDIQYF. The V call is TRBV2, the J call TRBJ2-4; 7 bases fit TRBD2. Germline V gene sequence: CDR1 SNHLY, CDR2 FYNNEI. CDR3 length: 12 amino acids. The V gene end was trimmed by 8 bases and the J gene end by 8 bases; junction bases not matched to a gene: 6.

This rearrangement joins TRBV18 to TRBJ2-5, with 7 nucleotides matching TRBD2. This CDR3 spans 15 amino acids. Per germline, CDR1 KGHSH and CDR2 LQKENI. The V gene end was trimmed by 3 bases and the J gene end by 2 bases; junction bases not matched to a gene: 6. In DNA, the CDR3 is TGTGCCAGCTCACCCTTTACTAGCGTTCAAGAGACCCAGTACTTC. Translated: CASSPFTSVQETQYF.

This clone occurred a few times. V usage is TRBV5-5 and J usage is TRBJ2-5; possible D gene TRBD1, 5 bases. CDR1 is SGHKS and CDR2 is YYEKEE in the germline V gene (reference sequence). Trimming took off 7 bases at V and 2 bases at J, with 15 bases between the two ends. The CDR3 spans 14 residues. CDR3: CASPLRGAQETQYF. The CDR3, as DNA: TGTGCCAGCCCTCTAAGGGGTGCTCAAGAGACCCAGTACTTC.

The CDR3 DNA sequence: TGCGCCAGCAGTCAATCGAAGGGGGTCGAGCAGTACTTC. Its protein product is CASSQSKGVEQYF. The chain links TRBV23-1 to TRBJ2-7, with D possibly TRBD1 on 6 matching bases. TRBV23-1 is treated as an ORF (open reading frame) with a function not yet certain. The V end was cut by 0 bases, the J end by 6 bases, with 9 bases between. This CDR3 region has 13 residues.

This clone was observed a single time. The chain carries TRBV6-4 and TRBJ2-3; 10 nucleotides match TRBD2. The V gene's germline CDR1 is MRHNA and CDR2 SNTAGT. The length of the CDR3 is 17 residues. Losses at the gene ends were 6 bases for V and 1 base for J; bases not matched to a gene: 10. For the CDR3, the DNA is TGTGCCAGCAGCACTACTAGCGGGGACCGAGGCACAGATACGCAGTATTTT. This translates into CASSTTSGDRGTDTQYF.

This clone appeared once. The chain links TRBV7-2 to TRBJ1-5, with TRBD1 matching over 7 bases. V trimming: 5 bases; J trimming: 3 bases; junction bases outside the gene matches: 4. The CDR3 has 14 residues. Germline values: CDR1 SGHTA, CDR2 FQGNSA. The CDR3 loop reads CASSPEGANQPQHF. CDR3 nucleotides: TGTGCCAGCAGCCCCGAGGGGGCCAATCAGCCCCAGCATTTT.

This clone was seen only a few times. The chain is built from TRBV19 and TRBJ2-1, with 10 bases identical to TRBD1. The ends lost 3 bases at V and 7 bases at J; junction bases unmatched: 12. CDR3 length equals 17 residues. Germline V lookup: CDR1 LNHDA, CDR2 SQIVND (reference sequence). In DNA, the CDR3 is TGTGCCAGTAGTATCACGGTCCGGGACAGGGGCCGAAATGAGCAGTTCTTC. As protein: CASSITVRDRGRNEQFF.

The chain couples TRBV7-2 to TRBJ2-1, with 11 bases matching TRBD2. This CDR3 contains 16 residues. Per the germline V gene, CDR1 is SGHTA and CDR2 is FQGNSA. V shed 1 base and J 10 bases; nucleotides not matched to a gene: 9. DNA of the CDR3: TGTGCCAGCAGCTTAGTAAATAGCGGGGGGGCAGGGGAGCAGTTCTTC. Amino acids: CASSLVNSGGAGEQFF.

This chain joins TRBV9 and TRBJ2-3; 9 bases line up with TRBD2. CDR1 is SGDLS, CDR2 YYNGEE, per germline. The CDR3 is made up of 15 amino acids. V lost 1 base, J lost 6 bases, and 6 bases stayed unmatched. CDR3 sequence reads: CASSVFGGGVDTQYF. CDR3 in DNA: TGTGCCAGCAGCGTATTTGGCGGGGGGGTTGATACGCAGTATTTT.

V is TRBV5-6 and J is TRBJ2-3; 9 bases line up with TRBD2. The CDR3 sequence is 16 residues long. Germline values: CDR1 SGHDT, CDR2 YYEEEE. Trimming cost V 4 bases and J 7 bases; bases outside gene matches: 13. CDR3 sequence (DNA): TGTGCCAGCAGCACCTTGGGGGCGGGGGGGCCATATACGCAGTATTTT. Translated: CASSTLGAGGPYTQYF. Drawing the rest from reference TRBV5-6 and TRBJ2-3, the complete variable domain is DAGVTQSPTHLIKTRGQQVTLRCSPKSGHDTVSWYQQALGQGPQFIFQYYEEEERQRGNFPDRFSGHQFPNYSSELNVNALLLGDSALYLCASSTLGAGGPYTQYFGPGTRLTVL.

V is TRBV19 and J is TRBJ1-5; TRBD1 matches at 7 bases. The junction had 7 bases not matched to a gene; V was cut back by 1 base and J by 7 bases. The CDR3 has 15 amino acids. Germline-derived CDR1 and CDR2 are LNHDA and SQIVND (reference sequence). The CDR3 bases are TGTGCCAGTAGTATAGCTAGACAGGGTTGGCAGCCCCAGCATTTT. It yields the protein CASSIARQGWQPQHF.

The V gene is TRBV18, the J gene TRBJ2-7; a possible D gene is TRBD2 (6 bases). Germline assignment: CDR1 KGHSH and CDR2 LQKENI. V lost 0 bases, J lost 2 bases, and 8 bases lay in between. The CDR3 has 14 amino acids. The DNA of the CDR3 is TGTGCCAGCTCACCACCTAGCGGCCCCTACGAGCAGTACTTC. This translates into CASSPPSGPYEQYF.

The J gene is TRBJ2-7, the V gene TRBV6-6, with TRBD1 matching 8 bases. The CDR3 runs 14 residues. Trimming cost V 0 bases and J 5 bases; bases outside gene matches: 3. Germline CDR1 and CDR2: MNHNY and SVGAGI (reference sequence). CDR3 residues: CASSYSTGDDEQYF. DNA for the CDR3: TGTGCCAGCAGTTACTCGACAGGGGATGACGAGCAGTACTTC.

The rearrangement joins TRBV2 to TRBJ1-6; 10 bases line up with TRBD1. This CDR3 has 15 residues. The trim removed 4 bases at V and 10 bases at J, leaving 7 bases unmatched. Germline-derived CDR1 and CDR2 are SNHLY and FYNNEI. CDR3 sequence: CASSVDRGPRSPLHF. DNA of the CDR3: TGTGCCAGCAGTGTCGACAGGGGGCCTCGCTCACCCCTCCACTTT.

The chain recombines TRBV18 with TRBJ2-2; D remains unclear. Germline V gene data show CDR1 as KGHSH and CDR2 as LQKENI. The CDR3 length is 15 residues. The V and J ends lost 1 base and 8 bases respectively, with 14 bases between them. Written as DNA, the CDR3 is TGTGCCAGCTCACCACTCCCGGCGATACAGGGGGAGCTGTTTTTT. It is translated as CASSPLPAIQGELFF.

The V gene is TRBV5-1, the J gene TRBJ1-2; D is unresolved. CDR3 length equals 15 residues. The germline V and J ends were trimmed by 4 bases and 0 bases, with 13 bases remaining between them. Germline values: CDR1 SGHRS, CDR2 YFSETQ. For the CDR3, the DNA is TGCGCCAGCAGCGTAAGCAGGTTTTCTAACTATGGCTACACCTTC. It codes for CASSVSRFSNYGYTF.

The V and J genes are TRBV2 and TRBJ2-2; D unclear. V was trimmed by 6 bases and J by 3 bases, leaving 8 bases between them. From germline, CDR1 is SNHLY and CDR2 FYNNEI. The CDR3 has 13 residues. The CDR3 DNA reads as TGTGCCAGCAGGGGCAGAGACACCGGGGAGCTGTTTTTT. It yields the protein CASRGRDTGELFF.

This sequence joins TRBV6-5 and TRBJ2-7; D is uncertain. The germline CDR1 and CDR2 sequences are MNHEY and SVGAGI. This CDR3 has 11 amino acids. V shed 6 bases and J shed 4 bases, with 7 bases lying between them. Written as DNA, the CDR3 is TGTGCCAGCAGGACTTTATACGAGCAGTACTTC. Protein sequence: CASRTLYEQYF.

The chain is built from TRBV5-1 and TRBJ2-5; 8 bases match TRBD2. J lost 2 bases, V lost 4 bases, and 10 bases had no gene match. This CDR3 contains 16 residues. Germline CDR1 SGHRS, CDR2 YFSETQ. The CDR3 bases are TGCGCCAGCAGCCCGCCGTCAGCGGGAGCGCAAGAGACCCAGTACTTC. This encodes CASSPPSAGAQETQYF.

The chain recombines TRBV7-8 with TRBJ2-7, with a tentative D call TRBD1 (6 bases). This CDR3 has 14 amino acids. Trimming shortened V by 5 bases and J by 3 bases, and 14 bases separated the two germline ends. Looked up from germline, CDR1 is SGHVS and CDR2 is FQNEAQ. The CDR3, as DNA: TGTGCCAGCAGCGTAAGGACAGTGCTCTACGAGCAGTACTTC. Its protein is CASSVRTVLYEQYF.